Each of the 23 T cell receptor beta chains below was sequenced from the same sample in a study of T cell responses to AZD1222 COVID-19 vaccine. The protocol was immunoSEQ multiplex PCR, while the TCRdb copy is restricted to in-frame clones and leaves out a portion. Of 130,000 or so clones in the sample, approximately 94% are singletons; the top ten hold around 7%. Specimen: peripheral blood, collected on day 0 of AZD1222 vaccination. The receptors were gathered from an adult in good health.

The chain joins TRBV28 to TRBJ2-5; 10 positions agree with TRBD2. Germline CDR1 and CDR2: MDHEN and SYDVKM. This CDR3 is 17 amino acids long. J gave up 2 bases and V 2 bases, and 8 bases lay outside the gene matches. CDR3 DNA sequence: TGTGCCAGCAGTTTAGTCGGACTAGCGGAGGCACAAGAGACCCAGTACTTC. This sequence encodes CASSLVGLAEAQETQYF.

Concerning this clone: Other DNA sequences of this sample code for an identical CDR3. The V and J genes are TRBV7-3 and TRBJ2-3; no clear D. The length of the CDR3 is 15 residues. Germline lookup yields CDR1 SGHTA and CDR2 FQGTGA. Trimming cost V 0 bases and J 0 bases, with 7 bases left between them. The CDR3 loop is CASSLTGGSTDTQYF. The CDR3 DNA follows: TGTGCCAGCAGCTTAACGGGCGGAAGCACAGATACGCAGTATTTT.

V usage is TRBV19 and J usage is TRBJ2-7; 7 nucleotides align to TRBD1. This CDR3 comprises 14 residues. Germline CDR1 LNHDA, CDR2 SQIVND (reference sequence). J was trimmed by 5 bases and V by 6 bases; bases with no gene match: 10. CDR3 nucleotide sequence: TGTGCCAGTAGCCACACAGGGGTGGCCAACGAGCAGTACTTC. Protein product: CASSHTGVANEQYF.

The chain carries TRBV19 and TRBJ2-1, with 7 bases that match TRBD2. Germline trimming cut 7 bases from V and 7 bases from J; bases unmatched to any gene: 4. This CDR3 region has 12 residues. Looked up from germline, CDR1 is LNHDA and CDR2 is SQIVND (reference sequence). The CDR3 DNA reads TGTGCCAGTAACTCACTAGCGAATGAGCAGTTCTTC. Protein sequence: CASNSLANEQFF. Using reference TRBV19 and TRBJ2-1 for the parts outside the CDR3, the full variable domain is DGGITQSPKYLFRKEGQNVTLSCEQNLNHDAMYWYRQDPGQGLRLIYYSQIVNDFQKGDIAEGYSVSREKKESFPLTVTSAQKNPTAFYLCASNSLANEQFFGPGTRLTVL.

The rearrangement joins TRBV5-1 to TRBJ1-6; 9 bases agree with TRBD1. The CDR3 runs 19 residues. Germline V gives CDR1 SGHRS, CDR2 YFSETQ. The trim removed 4 bases at V and 7 bases at J, leaving 18 bases unmatched. As DNA, the CDR3 is TGCGCCAGCAGCCAACCAAACCGGACAGGGGAGGAGAGGAATTCACCCCTCCACTTT. Residues: CASSQPNRTGEERNSPLHF.

This sequence joins TRBV21-1 and TRBJ2-7; whether TRBD2, the table's D call, matches the DNA was not checked. TRBV21-1 is an annotated pseudogene. CDR3 size: 15 residues. CDR3 DNA sequence: TGTGCCAGCAGCAAAGCTGCCAGCGGGAGGGACGAGCAGTACTTC. Its translation is CASSKAASGRDEQYF.

This chain links TRBV23-1 with TRBJ1-4; possibly TRBD1 for D (5 bases). TRBV23-1 counts as an open reading frame of uncertain function. This CDR3 is built from 13 residues. Trimming stripped 8 bases from V and 4 bases from J, with 11 bases between. The CDR3 reads CASGGGLNEKLFF. The CDR3 DNA follows: TGCGCCAGCGGGGGGGGACTTAATGAAAAACTGTTTTTT.

The chain couples TRBV25-1 to TRBJ2-3; possible D gene TRBD1, 5 bases. This CDR3 is 15 amino acids long. V lost 1 base, J lost 2 bases, and 10 bases lay in between. The germline V gene has CDR1 MGHDK and CDR2 SYGVNS. CDR3 nucleotide sequence: TGTGCCAGCAGTGAATCCAAGGGGCCCACAGATACGCAGTATTTT. It yields the protein CASSESKGPTDTQYF.

V and J are TRBV5-1 and TRBJ1-2, with D hard to call. The V gene lost 0 bases and the J gene lost 0 bases, with 9 bases spanning the gap. Per germline, CDR1 SGHRS and CDR2 YFSETQ. The CDR3 spans 15 residues. The CDR3 nucleotides are TGCGCCAGCAGCTTGGGGCCGGGAACTAACTATGGCTACACCTTC. Protein product: CASSLGPGTNYGYTF.

Turning to this clone: Other DNA sequences in the sample encode the same CDR3. The V gene is TRBV20-1, the J gene TRBJ2-7; no reliable D call. Germline V gene sequence: CDR1 DFQATT, CDR2 SNEGSKA (reference sequence). The CDR3 is 11 amino acids. V was pared by 3 bases and J by 1 base, with 4 bases between. The CDR3 region is CSASGSYEQYF. Here the CDR3 DNA reads TGCAGTGCTAGCGGATCCTACGAGCAGTACTTC.

This clone appeared once. The CDR3 bases are TGTGCCCTAGAGGGACTAGCGGACACAGATACGCAGTATTTT. This encodes CALEGLADTDTQYF. The V call is TRBV7-8, the J call TRBJ2-3, with 11 bases matching TRBD2. In germline, CDR1 is SGHVS, CDR2 FQNEAQ. The junction had 6 bases not matched to a gene; V was cut back by 11 bases and J by 2 bases. The CDR3 has 14 residues. Combining the CDR3 with reference TRBV7-8 and TRBJ2-3 gives the whole variable domain GAGVSQSPRYKVAKRGQDVALRCDPISGHVSLFWYQQALGQGPEFLTYFQNEAQLDKSGLPSDRFFAERPEGSVSTLKIQRTQQEDSAVYLCALEGLADTDTQYFGPGTRLTVL.

CDR3 DNA sequence: TGTGCCAGTAGCCAAGCCGGGCAACGGCCCCAGCATTTT. It encodes CASSQAGQRPQHF. The chain joins TRBV19 to TRBJ1-5; D call uncertain. The CDR3 sequence is 13 residues long. CDR1 is LNHDA and CDR2 is SQIVND in the germline V gene (reference sequence). The V end was cut by 6 bases, the J end by 9 bases, with 15 bases between.

The chain joins TRBV13 to TRBJ1-1; a weak D match, TRBD1 (6 bases). V lost 5 bases to trimming and J lost 1 base, with 17 bases between them. Germline lookup yields CDR1 PRHDT and CDR2 FYEKMQ (reference sequence). This CDR3 region has 16 residues. In nucleotides, the CDR3 is TGTGCCAGCAGCCTCAGATCAGGGGCTCGGAACACTGAAGCTTTCTTT. This encodes CASSLRSGARNTEAFF. The whole variable domain, remainder taken from reference TRBV13 and TRBJ1-1, is AAGVIQSPRHLIKEKRETATLKCYPIPRHDTVYWYQQGPGQDPQFLISFYEKMQSDKGSIPDRFSAQQFSDYHSELNMSSLELGDSALYFCASSLRSGARNTEAFFGQGTRLTVV.

The gene calls are TRBV21-1 and TRBJ2-1. TRBV21-1 is a pseudogene segment. The length of the CDR3 is 14 residues. CDR3 DNA sequence: TGTGCCAGCAGCGAAGCGAAGGCTATCAATGAGCAGTTCTTC. This gives the protein CASSEAKAINEQFF.

The J gene is TRBJ1-1, the V gene TRBV29-1; weak D call: TRBD1 (5 bases). The germline V gene has CDR1 SQVTM and CDR2 ANQGSEA. CDR3 length: 15 amino acids. V gave up 6 bases and J gave up 1 base, with 18 bases separating them. CDR3 nucleotides: TGCAGCGTAAACTCCCCCGGGGCAGCGAACACTGAAGCTTTCTTT. As protein: CSVNSPGAANTEAFF.

V usage is TRBV25-1 and J usage is TRBJ1-2; D ambiguous. The CDR3 runs 12 residues. V dropped 3 bases and J dropped 4 bases, with 6 bases sitting between them. From germline, CDR1 is MGHDK and CDR2 SYGVNS. DNA for the CDR3: TGTGCCAGCAGTGATATCAGCTATGGCTACACCTTC. This encodes CASSDISYGYTF.

This chain joins TRBV27 and TRBJ2-7; D is unresolved. V was pared by 4 bases and J by 3 bases, with 10 bases between. CDR3 length: 13 amino acids. CDR1 MNHEY and CDR2 SMNVEV come from the germline V gene (reference sequence). Here the CDR3 reads CASSWEPFYEQYF. The DNA of the CDR3 is TGTGCCAGCAGTTGGGAACCCTTCTACGAGCAGTACTTC.

The rearrangement joins TRBV7-6 to TRBJ1-1; D is ambiguous. Germline CDR1 is SGHVS and CDR2 is FNYEAQ. V dropped 1 base and J dropped 1 base, with 7 bases sitting between them. The CDR3 sequence is 14 residues long. CDR3 region: CASSLEVGNTEAFF. In DNA form, the CDR3 reads TGTGCCAGCAGCTTAGAGGTGGGGAACACTGAAGCTTTCTTT.

The J gene is TRBJ2-1, the V gene TRBV9; 9 nucleotides agree with TRBD2. The J segment lost 4 bases and the V segment lost 0 bases, leaving 5 bases of the junction unmatched. The CDR3 runs to 16 residues. Germline CDR1 and CDR2: SGDLS and YYNGEE. DNA of the CDR3: TGTGCCAGCAGCGTAGGGTCTAGCGGGATTTACAATGAGCAGTTCTTC. This sequence encodes CASSVGSSGIYNEQFF. The whole variable domain, filled in from reference TRBV9 and TRBJ2-1, reads DSGVTQTPKHLITATGQRVTLRCSPRSGDLSVYWYQQSLDQGLQFLIQYYNGEERAKGNILERFSAQQFPDLHSELNLSSLELGDSALYFCASSVGSSGIYNEQFFGPGTRLTVL.

The chain uses TRBV18 and TRBJ2-3, with 10 bases identical to TRBD2. J gave up 4 bases and V 2 bases, and 6 bases lay outside the gene matches. Germline lookup yields CDR1 KGHSH and CDR2 LQKENI. This CDR3 comprises 16 residues. The chain's CDR3 is CASSPGSSGSADTQYF. CDR3 DNA: TGTGCCAGCTCACCAGGCTCTAGCGGGAGTGCAGATACGCAGTATTTT. The variable domain in full, completed from reference TRBV18 and TRBJ2-3, reads NAGVMQNPRHLVRRRGQEARLRCSPMKGHSHVYWYRQLPEEGLKFMVYLQKENIIDESGMPKERFSAEFPKEGPSILRIQQVVRGDSAAYFCASSPGSSGSADTQYFGPGTRLTVL.

The rearrangement uses TRBV5-4 and TRBJ2-7, with 10 bases lining up with TRBD2. Trimming removed 0 bases from V and 3 bases from J; junction bases left unmatched: 3. CDR3 size: 15 residues. Germline loops: CDR1 SGHNT, CDR2 YYREEE (reference sequence). The CDR3: CASSLESSGSYEQYF. In DNA form, the CDR3 reads TGTGCCAGCAGCTTGGAGTCTAGCGGGAGCTACGAGCAGTACTTC.

The chain combines TRBV7-9 with TRBJ1-2; D is perhaps TRBD1 (5 bases). Trimming took off 4 bases at V and 8 bases at J, with 14 bases between the two ends. The CDR3 totals 13 residues. Germline V gene sequence: CDR1 SEHNR, CDR2 FQNEAQ (reference sequence). The DNA for the CDR3 is TGTGCCAGCAGCTCCGGGGCACCTGACGGCTACACCTTC. It yields the protein CASSSGAPDGYTF.

The CDR3 nucleotides are TGTGCCAGCAGCTTATCGGGACAGGTTTTGAACACTGAAGCTTTCTTT. This translates into CASSLSGQVLNTEAFF. The V call is TRBV7-2, the J call TRBJ1-1, with TRBD1 matching 8 bases. Germline CDR1 is SGHTA and CDR2 is FQGNSA. The V gene end was trimmed by 2 bases and the J gene end by 0 bases; junction bases not matched to a gene: 5. CDR3 size: 16 residues.